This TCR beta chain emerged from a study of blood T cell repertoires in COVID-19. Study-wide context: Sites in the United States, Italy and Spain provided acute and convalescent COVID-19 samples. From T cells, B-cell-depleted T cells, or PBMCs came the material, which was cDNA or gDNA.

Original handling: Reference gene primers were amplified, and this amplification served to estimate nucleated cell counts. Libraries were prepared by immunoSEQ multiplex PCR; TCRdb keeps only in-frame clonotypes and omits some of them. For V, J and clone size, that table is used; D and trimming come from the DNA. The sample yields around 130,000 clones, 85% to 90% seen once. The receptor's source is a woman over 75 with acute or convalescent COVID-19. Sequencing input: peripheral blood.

CDR3 in DNA: TGTGCTAGTGGTTCGATAAACAGGGTAAATGAGCAGTTCTTC. It translates to CASGSINRVNEQFF. This rearrangement joins TRBV12-5 to TRBJ2-1; D perhaps matches TRBD1 (6 bases). Trimming left V 4 bases short and J 7 bases short, with 14 bases between. The CDR3 loop spans 14 amino acids. Germline CDR1 reads LGHNT; CDR2 reads FRNRAP.